This TCR beta chain stems from a study of blood T cell repertoires in COVID-19. Study-level information: Collection of acute and convalescent COVID-19 samples took place in the United States, Italy and Spain. The cDNA or gDNA used as material had been derived from T cells, B-cell-depleted T cells, or PBMCs.

How the authors handled the data: Amplification with reference gene primers provided the estimates of nucleated cell counts. Profiling relied on immunoSEQ multiplex PCR, and the TCRdb table lists in-frame clones only, not all of them. V, J and clone size derive from that table, while D and trimming were established from the DNA sequence. The data show under 250,000 clones, around 90% seen once. Germline loops: CDR1 SGHRS, CDR2 YFSETQ. The CDR3 loop spans 15 amino acids. V lost 6 bases to trimming and J lost 4 bases; unmatched junction nucleotides: 11. Followed over time, Seattle patients had been enrolled while infection was active.

The sample taken for sequencing was peripheral blood. V and J are TRBV5-1 and TRBJ2-5; 8 bases are a match to TRBD2. The sequence derives from a man aged 25-40 years with COVID-19, enrolled during active disease. CDR3 loop: CASTPVGGAGETQYF. CDR3 DNA sequence: TGCGCCAGCACCCCCGTCGGGGGGGCGGGAGAGACCCAGTACTTC.